Following are 25 T cell receptor beta chains from one sample sequenced in a study of T-cell memory formation after mild COVID-19. A single record per CDR3 protein comes from TCRdb applying MiXCR to the 5' RACE reads. This sample has 140,000 or so distinct CDR3 sequences; roughly 19% occur once, and the top ten carry about 2.3%. The sequencing sample was made of PBMCs or a T cell subset sorted from them (not recorded which). These receptors were taken from an adult woman who had mild COVID-19 (a few samples of this study predate the infection). Cell type and time point are not known.

This clonotype occurred once. The chain joins TRBV12-3 or TRBV12-4 to TRBJ1-5, with D perhaps matching TRBD1 (5 bases). Trimming shortened V by 6 bases and J by 3 bases, and 9 bases separated the two germline ends. This CDR3 has 13 residues. The CDR3 region has the DNA TGTGCCAGCAGCCTGGACAACAATCAGCCCCAGCATTTT. Translation: CASSLDNNQPQHF.

This clonotype was counted only a few times. This chain uses TRBV18 with TRBJ2-1; 8 bases agree with TRBD2. Trimming removed 3 bases from V and 1 base from J; junction bases left unmatched: 5. This CDR3 region has 16 residues. Germline CDR1 reads KGHSH; CDR2 reads LQKENI. DNA for the CDR3: TGTGCCAGCTCACCTTTCTCGGGAGGGTCCTACAATGAGCAGTTCTTC. Translating gives CASSPFSGGSYNEQFF.

This clonotype was recorded a few times. V usage is TRBV5-5 and J usage is TRBJ1-5, with D possibly TRBD1 on 5 matching bases. Germline V lookup: CDR1 SGHKS, CDR2 YYEKEE (reference sequence). This CDR3 has 14 amino acids. Trimming cost V 0 bases and J 4 bases, with 8 bases left between them. The DNA for the CDR3 is TGTGCCAGCAGCTTGGTCCCAGGGAATCAGCCCCAGCATTTT. Translation gives CASSLVPGNQPQHF.

The J gene is TRBJ2-5, the V gene TRBV7-9; weak D call: TRBD2 (6 bases). Trimming cost V 5 bases and J 7 bases, with 17 bases left between them. The CDR3 is made up of 14 amino acids. From germline, CDR1 is SEHNR and CDR2 FQNEAQ (reference sequence). The CDR3 DNA reads TGTGCCAGCAGCCCCCCGGGCTTAGCGGCGACCCAGTACTTC. It is translated as CASSPPGLAATQYF. Supplemented by reference TRBV7-9 and TRBJ2-5, the full variable domain reads DTGVSQNPRHKITKRGQNVTFRCDPISEHNRLYWYRQTLGQGPEFLTYFQNEAQLEKSRLLSDRFSAERPKGSFSTLEIQRTEQGDSAMYLCASSPPGLAATQYFGPGTRLLVL.

This clonotype was observed at least ten times. The V call is TRBV7-3, the J call TRBJ2-1; a possible D gene is TRBD1 (6 bases). Germline-derived CDR1 and CDR2 are SGHTA and FQGTGA. The CDR3 length is 17 residues. V was pared by 2 bases and J by 9 bases, with 23 bases between. This CDR3 reads CASSLFATANRVVEQFF. For the CDR3, the DNA is TGTGCCAGCAGCTTATTCGCCACCGCTAACAGGGTCGTTGAGCAGTTCTTC.

This clonotype was observed a handful of times. The chain links TRBV4-2 to TRBJ2-7, with a tentative D call TRBD2 (6 bases). Trimming took 1 base from V and 3 from J, leaving 13 bases between them. Germline lookup yields CDR1 LGHNA and CDR2 YNFKEQ. The CDR3 is 15 residues long. CDR3 sequence (DNA): TGTGCCAGCAGCCAAGCAGCTAGCGCTAACTACGAGCAGTACTTC. This gives the protein CASSQAASANYEQYF.

The chain links TRBV18 to TRBJ2-7; no firm D call. The germline V gene encodes CDR1 KGHSH and CDR2 LQKENI. V was shortened by 2 bases and J by 1 base, with 6 bases between the two germline ends. The CDR3 sequence is 13 residues long. This CDR3 reads CASSPSNSYEQYF. The CDR3, as DNA: TGTGCCAGCTCACCATCTAATTCCTACGAGCAGTACTTC.

The CDR3 loop reads CASSRVREEAFF. CDR3 sequence (DNA): TGCGCCAGCAGCAGGGTCAGGGAGGAGGCTTTCTTT. J is TRBJ1-1 and V is TRBV5-1, with D maybe TRBD1 (5 bases). V shed 4 bases and J shed 11 bases, with 15 bases lying between them. The germline V gene has CDR1 SGHRS and CDR2 YFSETQ. CDR3 length: 12 amino acids.

The chain links TRBV20-1 to TRBJ2-7, with TRBD2 matching 9 bases. V shed 5 bases and J 3 bases; nucleotides not matched to a gene: 14. The CDR3 spans 16 residues. Germline loops: CDR1 DFQATT, CDR2 SNEGSKA (reference sequence). CDR3 residues: CSAESTLAGAIYEQYF. The DNA of the CDR3 is TGCAGTGCTGAATCCACCTTAGCGGGAGCGATCTACGAGCAGTACTTC.

The sample holds a few counts of this clonotype. The chain links TRBV12-3 or TRBV12-4 to TRBJ1-4, with unresolved D. Between the trimmed V and J ends, which lost 7 bases and 12 bases, there was a span of 15 bases. This CDR3 contains 12 residues. The CDR3, as DNA: TGTGCCAGCAAAAGGGAGGCCGGAGAACTGTTTTTT. It yields the protein CASKREAGELFF.

This clonotype was picked up many times. This CDR3 is CASSSPLGSYNEQFF. The CDR3 region has the DNA TGTGCCAGCAGCTCTCCCCTTGGTTCCTACAATGAGCAGTTCTTC. The chain couples TRBV7-8 to TRBJ2-1, with no clear D. This CDR3 is built from 15 residues. Between the trimmed V and J ends, which lost 4 bases and 1 base, there was a span of 11 bases. Germline assignment: CDR1 SGHVS and CDR2 FQNEAQ. The full variable domain, its missing parts supplied by reference TRBV7-8 and TRBJ2-1, is GAGVSQSPRYKVAKRGQDVALRCDPISGHVSLFWYQQALGQGPEFLTYFQNEAQLDKSGLPSDRFFAERPEGSVSTLKIQRTQQEDSAVYLCASSSPLGSYNEQFFGPGTRLTVL.

The chain carries TRBV5-6 and TRBJ2-5; D not resolved. Trimming shortened V by 0 bases and J by 3 bases, and 9 bases separated the two germline ends. The CDR3 sequence is 14 residues long. Germline V gene sequence: CDR1 SGHDT, CDR2 YYEEEE. DNA of the CDR3: TGTGCCAGCAGCTTGGTTGGCAGAGAAGAGACCCAGTACTTC. Translation gives CASSLVGREETQYF.

A few counts support this clonotype. The rearrangement joins TRBV5-1 to TRBJ2-7; 7 positions match TRBD1. The CDR3 totals 13 residues. Per the germline V gene, CDR1 is SGHRS and CDR2 is YFSETQ. The V segment lost 7 bases and the J segment 2 bases; nucleotides outside the gene matches: 6. The CDR3 sequence: CASGPTGPYEQYF. CDR3 DNA: TGCGCCAGCGGACCGACAGGGCCCTACGAGCAGTACTTC.

This clonotype was seen many times. This chain uses TRBV7-6 with TRBJ2-7, with 7 bases identical to TRBD2. The CDR3 sequence is 15 residues long. Unmatched junction bases numbered 12, after V lost 4 bases and J lost 6 bases. Germline V CDR1 and CDR2: SGHVS, FNYEAQ. CDR3 loop: CASSSPRGSGGEQYF. The DNA of the CDR3 is TGTGCCAGCAGCTCCCCGCGGGGCTCGGGAGGCGAGCAGTACTTC. Variable domain in full (rest from reference TRBV7-6 and TRBJ2-7): GAGVSQSPRYKVTKRGQDVALRCDPISGHVSLYWYRQALGQGPEFLTYFNYEAQQDKSGLPNDRFSAERPEGSISTLTIQRTEQRDSAMYRCASSSPRGSGGEQYFGPGTRLTVT.

This clonotype was picked up a small number of times. The chain recombines TRBV5-1 with TRBJ2-1; D is undetermined. V was clipped by 0 bases and J by 6 bases, with 10 bases between them. In germline, CDR1 is SGHRS, CDR2 YFSETQ. The CDR3 runs 14 residues. The CDR3, as DNA: TGCGCCAGCAGCTTGGATGTTGTGGGCAATGAGCAGTTCTTC. Translating it yields CASSLDVVGNEQFF.

The chain employs TRBV29-1 and TRBJ2-1; D is uncertain. The germline V gene has CDR1 SQVTM and CDR2 ANQGSEA. Trimming left V 4 bases short and J 2 bases short, with 3 bases between. The CDR3 consists of 11 residues. The CDR3 region has the DNA TGCAGCGTTGCCCCCTACAATGAGCAGTTCTTC. Translation: CSVAPYNEQFF.

This chain links TRBV4-2 with TRBJ1-1, with D unresolved. The CDR3 is 16 amino acids. Germline lookup yields CDR1 LGHNA and CDR2 YNFKEQ. V was shortened by 0 bases and J by 1 base, with 12 bases between the two germline ends. This chain's CDR3 is CASSQETLRPNTEAFF. CDR3 sequence (DNA): TGTGCCAGCAGCCAAGAAACGTTGCGTCCGAACACTGAAGCTTTCTTT.

The chain couples TRBV7-9 to TRBJ1-2, with 8 bases identical to TRBD1. V lost 8 bases and J lost 4; bases outside the gene matches: 6. CDR1 and CDR2 from the germline V gene are SEHNR and FQNEAQ (reference sequence). This CDR3 has 13 residues. CDR3 loop: CASVGTGGYGYTF. CDR3 DNA sequence: TGTGCCAGCGTGGGGACAGGCGGCTATGGCTACACCTTC.

This rearrangement joins TRBV19 to TRBJ2-7; D may be TRBD1 or TRBD2 (5 bases each). This CDR3 comprises 15 residues. V was shortened by 5 bases and J by 6 bases, with 20 bases between the two germline ends. Looked up from germline, CDR1 is LNHDA and CDR2 is SQIVND (reference sequence). CDR3 nucleotide sequence: TGTGCCAGTAGTCGCTCTTGGGGCCCTCTAGCCGAGCAGTACTTC. Protein product: CASSRSWGPLAEQYF.

There are a few counts of this clonotype. V is TRBV7-2 and J is TRBJ1-1; unclear D gene. The CDR3 loop spans 16 amino acids. Trimming removed 5 bases at V and 5 bases at J, with 21 bases between. From germline, CDR1 is SGHTA and CDR2 FQGNSA. The CDR3 here is CASSSPFSGRRTEAFF. DNA of the CDR3: TGTGCCAGCAGCAGCCCCTTCTCGGGGAGGAGGACTGAAGCTTTCTTT.

This clonotype was seen ten or more times. The chain recombines TRBV12-3 or TRBV12-4 with TRBJ2-3; 7 nucleotides align to TRBD1. The CDR3 is made up of 15 amino acids. V was pared by 2 bases and J by 8 bases, with 10 bases of the junction left unmatched. The CDR3 DNA sequence: TGTGCCAGCAGTTTACAAGGGGGCATCCGGGGTACGCAGTATTTT. Residues: CASSLQGGIRGTQYF.

The CDR3 loop reads CASSQGGGPSGANVLTF. The CDR3, as DNA: TGCGCCAGCAGCCAAGGCGGGGGGCCCTCTGGGGCCAACGTCCTGACTTTC. The chain is built from TRBV4-1 and TRBJ2-6, with 8 bases fitting TRBD2. The CDR3 extends over 17 amino acids. Germline CDR1 MGHRA, CDR2 YSYEKL. Losses at the gene ends were 1 base for V and 0 bases for J; bases not matched to a gene: 2.

The chain recombines TRBV6-6 with TRBJ1-5, with a tentative D call TRBD1 (5 bases). This CDR3 region has 15 residues. V was pared by 2 bases and J by 9 bases, with 17 bases between. Germline V CDR1 and CDR2: MNHNY, SVGAGI (reference sequence). CDR3 amino acids: CASSYVWDVGPPQHF. The CDR3 coding sequence is TGTGCCAGCAGTTACGTATGGGACGTCGGTCCGCCCCAGCATTTT.

This clonotype was counted only a few times. The chain is built from TRBV7-8 and TRBJ1-2, with TRBD1 as a possible D gene (6 bases). The CDR3 extends over 14 amino acids. Trimming left V 5 bases short and J 3 bases short, with 13 bases between. The germline CDR1 and CDR2 sequences are SGHVS and FQNEAQ. CDR3: CASSLRDTYYGYTF. As DNA, the CDR3 is TGTGCCAGCAGCCTACGGGACACCTACTATGGCTACACCTTC.

CDR3 amino acids: CAWRRGGATDTQYF. The CDR3, as DNA: TGTGCCTGGCGGAGGGGAGGGGCCACAGATACGCAGTATTTT. V is TRBV30 and J is TRBJ2-3, with 7 nucleotides matching TRBD2. Germline V gene data show CDR1 as GTSNPN and CDR2 as SVGIG (reference sequence). The CDR3 runs 14 residues. Trimming cost V 5 bases and J 2 bases; bases outside gene matches: 7.